Below, 19 T cell receptor beta chains from the same sample are listed, as sequenced in a study of T cell changes during pregnancy in multiple sclerosis (dated 2019 in TCRdb). To prepare the library, the immunoSEQ multiplex PCR assay was applied. The clones in this table, taken by TCRdb from immuneACCESS, are in-frame only. Not every clone is retained; where verified, under half of the shortfall comes from an unresolved V gene, and the cause of the rest is unknown. The sample table holds 20,000 to 25,000 clones, of which under 95% were seen once. The ten top clones hold more than 0.6% of the sample. The input for sequencing was CD4+ T cells from peripheral blood mononuclear cells, taken in the third trimester of pregnancy. The receptors were gathered from a female donor with multiple sclerosis, enrolled in a pregnancy study.

The CDR3 sequence is CATSQPLAGGYNEQFF. CDR3 coding DNA: TGTGCCACCAGCCAGCCTCTCGCGGGGGGCTACAATGAGCAGTTCTTC. The chain recombines TRBV15 with TRBJ2-1; TRBD2 matches at 8 bases. CDR1 and CDR2 (germline): LNHNV, YYDKDF (reference sequence). J was trimmed by 3 bases and V by 5 bases; bases with no gene match: 9. The CDR3 has 16 amino acids.

V is TRBV7-2 and J is TRBJ1-6; maybe TRBD1 (5 bases). The germline V gene encodes CDR1 SGHTA and CDR2 FQGNSA. The CDR3 is 15 amino acids. V gave up 5 bases and J gave up 13 bases, with 21 bases separating them. As DNA, the CDR3 is TGTGCCAGCAGCGTGTTAAGCGGGACGGGAATGCCCCTCCACTTT. This encodes CASSVLSGTGMPLHF. The entire variable domain, with the rest obtained from reference TRBV7-2 and TRBJ1-6, is as follows: GAGVSQSPSNKVTEKGKDVELRCDPISGHTALYWYRQSLGQGLEFLIYFQGNSAPDKSGLPSDRFSAERTGGSVSTLTIQRTQQEDSAVYLCASSVLSGTGMPLHFGNGTRLTVT.

The rearrangement joins TRBV6-1 to TRBJ2-7; D perhaps matches TRBD1 (6 bases). The CDR3 runs to 14 residues. The V gene lost 3 bases and the J gene lost 5 bases, with 14 bases spanning the gap. The germline V gene has CDR1 MNHNS and CDR2 SASEGT. CDR3: CASSEKGVDHEQYF. The CDR3 DNA is TGTGCCAGCAGTGAGAAGGGGGTTGACCACGAGCAGTACTTC.

This clone was recorded a few times. The chain joins TRBV30 to TRBJ1-5; tentatively, D is TRBD1 (5 bases). Per germline, CDR1 GTSNPN and CDR2 SVGIG (reference sequence). With 1 base removed from V and 5 bases from J, the gap between germline ends came to 9 bases. CDR3 length: 13 amino acids. CDR3 amino acids: CAWSAQGDQPQHF. The CDR3 region has the DNA TGTGCCTGGAGTGCCCAGGGCGATCAGCCCCAGCATTTT.

The rearrangement links TRBV13 to TRBJ1-1; the match to TRBD1 covers 7 bases. The CDR3 is 17 amino acids. Germline assignment: CDR1 PRHDT and CDR2 FYEKMQ (reference sequence). Germline trimming cut 5 bases from V and 1 base from J; bases unmatched to any gene: 13. CDR3 nucleotide sequence: TGTGCCAGCAGCCGACTTAAATACAGACAGGGGAACACTGAAGCTTTCTTT. Translation: CASSRLKYRQGNTEAFF.

DNA for the CDR3: TGTGCCAGCAGCCCGGTCACAGATACGCAGTATTTT. The encoded protein is CASSPVTDTQYF. V and J are TRBV7-2 and TRBJ2-3; D unclear. CDR3 size: 12 residues. Germline V gives CDR1 SGHTA, CDR2 FQGNSA. Deletions cut 5 bases from V and 2 bases from J, with 5 bases between.

The rearrangement uses TRBV6-1 and TRBJ2-7; 8 bases fit TRBD1. V trimming: 6 bases; J trimming: 4 bases; junction bases outside the gene matches: 5. Germline V gene sequence: CDR1 MNHNS, CDR2 SASEGT. This CDR3 region has 13 residues. CDR3 region: CASSLGQVYEQYF. CDR3 in DNA: TGTGCCAGCAGCTTGGGACAGGTTTACGAGCAGTACTTC.

This clone was observed a handful of times. The chain carries TRBV9 and TRBJ1-5, with a weak D call TRBD1 (5 bases). The CDR3 is made up of 15 amino acids. Germline values: CDR1 SGDLS, CDR2 YYNGEE. With 4 bases removed from V and 5 bases from J, the gap between germline ends came to 16 bases. CDR3 in amino acids: CASSQAGQVDQPQHF. In nucleotides, the CDR3 is TGTGCCAGCAGCCAGGCAGGGCAAGTGGATCAGCCCCAGCATTTT.

This clone was found once. The genes are TRBV28 and TRBJ1-2; tentative D call: TRBD1 (6 bases). V dropped 11 bases and J dropped 8 bases, with 18 bases sitting between them. The CDR3 loop spans 12 amino acids. The germline V gene has CDR1 MDHEN and CDR2 SYDVKM. The CDR3 region is CAAQRQVQGYTF. The CDR3 DNA follows: TGTGCCGCACAAAGACAGGTGCAGGGCTACACCTTC.

The chain joins TRBV7-2 to TRBJ1-3; D remains ambiguous. Trimming took 3 bases from V and 4 from J, leaving 7 bases between them. CDR3 length: 13 residues. Germline CDR1 and CDR2: SGHTA and FQGNSA. CDR3 sequence (DNA): TGTGCCAGCAGCTTTGCAGAAGGAAACACCATATATTTT. Amino acid sequence: CASSFAEGNTIYF.

The chain employs TRBV5-4 and TRBJ1-1; no reliable D call. This CDR3 is built from 15 residues. The germline V and J ends were trimmed by 4 bases and 3 bases, with 16 bases remaining between them. The germline gives CDR1 SGHNT, CDR2 YYREEE (reference sequence). The CDR3 bases are TGTGCCAGCAGCCGGTGGTTCCAAGACTACACTGAAGCTTTCTTT. Residues: CASSRWFQDYTEAFF.

V usage is TRBV2 and J usage is TRBJ1-6, with D maybe TRBD1 (6 bases). V dropped 4 bases and J dropped 7 bases, with 11 bases sitting between them. The length of the CDR3 is 14 residues. Germline values: CDR1 SNHLY, CDR2 FYNNEI. The CDR3 reads CASSARGTNSPLHF. CDR3 DNA sequence: TGTGCCAGCAGTGCCAGGGGTACAAATTCACCCCTCCACTTT.

V and J are TRBV6-1 and TRBJ2-7, with TRBD1 matching over 9 bases. V lost 2 bases and J lost 6; bases outside the gene matches: 8. The CDR3 length is 15 residues. Germline CDR1 and CDR2: MNHNS and SASEGT. The CDR3 spells CASSEPGQGWAEQYF. The CDR3 coding sequence is TGTGCCAGCAGTGAACCGGGACAGGGTTGGGCCGAGCAGTACTTC.

V usage is TRBV5-1 and J usage is TRBJ2-7; a weak D match, TRBD1 (5 bases). The CDR3 runs to 12 residues. The V and J ends lost 0 bases and 11 bases respectively, with 12 bases between them. In germline, CDR1 is SGHRS, CDR2 YFSETQ. The CDR3 here is CASSLASGMKYF. The CDR3 DNA is TGCGCCAGCAGCTTGGCCTCAGGGATGAAGTACTTC.

The chain joins TRBV13 to TRBJ2-7; 7 bases match TRBD2. This CDR3 contains 14 residues. Germline-derived CDR1 and CDR2 are PRHDT and FYEKMQ (reference sequence). The V gene end was trimmed by 2 bases and the J gene end by 3 bases; junction bases not matched to a gene: 4. CDR3 sequence: CASSLIREGYEQYF. CDR3 bases: TGTGCCAGCAGCTTAATCAGGGAGGGCTACGAGCAGTACTTC.

Points on this clone: The junction shows a germline mismatch at one end, possibly a read error. The CDR3 DNA is TGTGTCTGGAGTCCCGGTATCTATGGCTACACCTTC. The encoded protein is CVWSPGIYGYTF. This rearrangement joins TRBV30 to TRBJ1-2; unclear D gene. Germline CDR1 reads GTSNPN; CDR2 reads SVGIG (reference sequence). This CDR3 is 12 amino acids long.

The chain joins TRBV6-6 to TRBJ1-1; 7 nucleotides match TRBD1. Losses at the gene ends were 6 bases for V and 8 bases for J; bases not matched to a gene: 12. The CDR3 sequence is 14 residues long. Germline V lookup: CDR1 MNHNY, CDR2 SVGAGI (reference sequence). The CDR3 nucleotides read TGTGCCAGCAGGAGAGCCGACAGGGTCGGGGAAGCTTTCTTT. Its translation is CASRRADRVGEAFF.

The V and J genes are TRBV7-2 and TRBJ2-3, with D possibly matching TRBD1 (6 bases). The germline V gene has CDR1 SGHTA and CDR2 FQGNSA. V lost 5 bases and J 5 bases, leaving 17 bases between the germline ends. CDR3 length: 15 residues. CDR3 loop: CASSRDSLQGDTQYF. CDR3 sequence (DNA): TGTGCCAGCAGCCGTGACAGCCTACAGGGAGATACGCAGTATTTT.

The V gene is TRBV2, the J gene TRBJ2-7; 8 positions match TRBD2. The CDR3 contains 12 residues. The V segment lost 6 bases and the J segment 11 bases; nucleotides outside the gene matches: 9. Germline CDR1 and CDR2: SNHLY and FYNNEI. The CDR3 sequence: CASRVISGGEYF. In DNA form, the CDR3 reads TGTGCCAGCAGGGTGATTTCGGGGGGGGAGTACTTC.